The 28 T cell receptor beta chains below were found in one sample sequenced in a study of response to subunit inactivated influenza vaccine. TCRdb re-called the RT-PCR reads with MiXCR, one entry per CDR3 protein. The sample shows fewer than 700,000 distinct CDR3 sequences, around 13% of them seen only once. The sample was PBMCs from blood, taken roughly 6 weeks after vaccination. The receptors stem from a man in his fifties who received an inactivated influenza vaccine.

The chain is built from TRBV18 and TRBJ1-1; TRBD1 might be the D (6 bases). Germline lookup yields CDR1 KGHSH and CDR2 LQKENI. V was shortened by 6 bases and J by 1 base, with 12 bases between the two germline ends. The CDR3 is 14 amino acids. In DNA, the CDR3 is TGTGCCAGCTCCCCCGACAGGCGGAACACTGAAGCTTTCTTT. Amino acids: CASSPDRRNTEAFF.

The chain combines TRBV20-1 with TRBJ2-1; 10 bases are shared with TRBD2. The CDR3 totals 15 residues. Germline V gives CDR1 DFQATT, CDR2 SNEGSKA (reference sequence). After removal of 0 bases from V and 9 bases from J, the junction contained 8 bases not matched to a gene. CDR3 residues: CSARDLASGSSEQFF. CDR3 nucleotides: TGCAGTGCTAGAGATTTGGCTAGCGGGAGTAGTGAGCAGTTCTTC.

The rearrangement links TRBV24-1 to TRBJ2-1, with a possible D match to TRBD1 (5 bases). CDR3 size: 16 residues. V shed 4 bases and J shed 3 bases, with 15 bases lying between them. The germline gives CDR1 KGHDR, CDR2 SFDVKD. As DNA, the CDR3 is TGTGCCACCAGTGACCTGGACACCACCAACTACAATGAGCAGTTCTTC. As protein: CATSDLDTTNYNEQFF.

This clonotype was picked up a small number of times. The genes are TRBV19 and TRBJ1-2; D is ambiguous. CDR3 size: 13 residues. The germline gives CDR1 LNHDA, CDR2 SQIVND (reference sequence). The germline V and J ends were trimmed by 3 bases and 8 bases, with 13 bases remaining between them. The CDR3 DNA reads TGTGCCAGTAGTATCGTGGAGGGAGGAGGCTACACCTTC. Amino acid sequence: CASSIVEGGGYTF.

J is TRBJ2-7 and V is TRBV20-1; D possibly corresponds to TRBD2 (5 bases). Germline CDR1 and CDR2: DFQATT and SNEGSKA (reference sequence). Trimming left V 6 bases short and J 2 bases short, with 14 bases between. The CDR3 totals 13 residues. The CDR3 spells CSAVGRETYEQYF. CDR3 sequence (DNA): TGCAGTGCGGTAGGACGGGAAACCTACGAGCAGTACTTC.

This clonotype occurred a few times. CDR3 DNA: TGTGCCAGCAGGAAAGCGGGAGGGTACAATGAGCAGTTCTTC. Its protein product is CASRKAGGYNEQFF. V and J are TRBV3-1 and TRBJ2-1; 10 nucleotides match TRBD2. CDR3 length: 14 amino acids. V gave up 6 bases and J gave up 4 bases; unmatched junction bases: 3. Looked up from germline, CDR1 is LGHDT and CDR2 is YNNKEL (reference sequence).

This clonotype turned up a few times. The chain links TRBV6-5 to TRBJ1-1; no definite D call. In germline, CDR1 is MNHEY, CDR2 SVGAGI. The CDR3 consists of 11 residues. Trimming shortened V by 9 bases and J by 6 bases, and 11 bases separated the two germline ends. The CDR3 region is CASYGRAEAFF. CDR3 coding DNA: TGTGCCAGTTATGGGCGGGCTGAAGCTTTCTTT.

This clonotype was counted between two and nine times. The chain links TRBV6-1 to TRBJ1-1; D is undetermined. This CDR3 spans 14 amino acids. Germline CDR1 is MNHNS and CDR2 is SASEGT. V lost 4 bases, J lost 4 bases, and 13 bases lay in between. In nucleotides, the CDR3 is TGTGCCAGCAGTGGAGCGCTCACAGCCACTGAAGCTTTCTTT. Its translation is CASSGALTATEAFF.

This clonotype was detected a few times. The chain has TRBV6-1 and TRBJ2-7; the match to TRBD1 covers 9 bases. From germline, CDR1 is MNHNS and CDR2 SASEGT. J gave up 1 base and V 7 bases, and 5 bases lay outside the gene matches. The CDR3 totals 14 residues. The CDR3 region is CASTSQGASYEQYF. CDR3 DNA sequence: TGTGCCAGCACCTCACAGGGGGCATCCTACGAGCAGTACTTC.

This chain joins TRBV6-2 or TRBV6-3 and TRBJ2-1; D is possibly TRBD2 (6 bases). This CDR3 is 15 amino acids long. The ends were cut back, 6 bases at V and 4 bases at J, with 16 bases in the middle. Germline lookup yields CDR1 MNHEY and CDR2 SVGEGT. The CDR3 nucleotides are TGTGCCAGCAGGGGAGCGACTAGACAATACAATGAGCAGTTCTTC. Translating gives CASRGATRQYNEQFF.

This clonotype was recorded a few times. The V and J genes are TRBV6-5 and TRBJ2-1; a possible D gene is TRBD1 (5 bases). Between the trimmed V and J ends, which lost 2 bases and 9 bases, there was a span of 14 bases. The CDR3 has 14 residues. Germline V gene data show CDR1 as MNHEY and CDR2 as SVGAGI. CDR3 amino acids: CASSYAGPQGEQFF. CDR3 nucleotide sequence: TGTGCCAGCAGTTACGCCGGACCGCAGGGTGAGCAGTTCTTC.

V is TRBV4-2 and J is TRBJ2-2; D not resolved. Germline V CDR1 and CDR2: LGHNA, YNFKEQ. With 0 bases removed from V and 6 bases from J, the gap between germline ends came to 5 bases. The length of the CDR3 is 13 residues. CDR3 sequence reads: CASSQDKSGELFF. The CDR3 DNA reads TGTGCCAGCAGCCAAGATAAATCCGGGGAGCTGTTTTTT.

This clonotype was counted at least ten times. The V and J genes are TRBV10-3 and TRBJ2-1; D not certain. V was trimmed by 6 bases and J by 5 bases, leaving 14 bases between them. Germline V gives CDR1 ENHRY, CDR2 SYGVKD. The CDR3 sequence is 14 residues long. Here the CDR3 reads CAIRAPEADNEQFF. CDR3 nucleotide sequence: TGTGCCATCAGAGCACCTGAGGCCGACAATGAGCAGTTCTTC.

The chain carries TRBV18 and TRBJ2-2, with D perhaps being TRBD1 or TRBD2 (5 bases each). CDR3 length: 17 residues. V dropped 2 bases and J dropped 0 bases, with 13 bases sitting between them. Germline V gene data show CDR1 as KGHSH and CDR2 as LQKENI. The CDR3 DNA is TGTGCCAGCTCACCAGGGGCCGGGAAGTCGAACACCGGGGAGCTGTTTTTT. Amino acids: CASSPGAGKSNTGELFF.

A few counts support this clonotype. The chain couples TRBV5-5 to TRBJ2-5; D might be TRBD2 (7 bases). The germline V and J ends were trimmed by 1 base and 2 bases, with 12 bases remaining between them. The CDR3 sequence is 15 residues long. CDR1 is SGHKS and CDR2 is YYEKEE in the germline V gene (reference sequence). CDR3 amino acids: CASSLRGREQETQYF. The CDR3 nucleotides are TGTGCCAGCAGCTTGAGGGGGAGGGAGCAAGAGACCCAGTACTTC. Filled out from reference TRBV5-5 and TRBJ2-5, the complete variable domain reads DAGVTQSPTHLIKTRGQQVTLRCSPISGHKSVSWYQQVLGQGPQFIFQYYEKEERGRGNFPDRFSARQFPNYSSELNVNALLLGDSALYLCASSLRGREQETQYFGPGTRLLVL.

This chain connects TRBV30 to TRBJ2-7; 12 bases line up with TRBD1. The CDR3 spans 13 residues. V lost 7 bases to trimming and J lost 6 bases; unmatched junction nucleotides: 7. Germline lookup yields CDR1 GTSNPN and CDR2 SVGIG (reference sequence). CDR3 loop: CASKGTGGREQYF. Here the CDR3 DNA reads TGTGCCTCAAAGGGGACAGGGGGCCGCGAGCAGTACTTC.

This clonotype appeared a few times. CDR3 region: CSASRLAYNSPLHF. The CDR3 coding sequence is TGCAGTGCTAGCCGTCTGGCATATAATTCACCCCTCCACTTT. This sequence joins TRBV20-1 and TRBJ1-6; D remains ambiguous. In germline, CDR1 is DFQATT, CDR2 SNEGSKA (reference sequence). The CDR3 is 14 amino acids. Trimming cost V 3 bases and J 4 bases, with 10 bases left between them.

This clonotype was counted only a few times. The rearrangement joins TRBV27 to TRBJ2-7; 8 nucleotides line up with TRBD2. CDR1 and CDR2 (germline): MNHEY, SMNVEV (reference sequence). V lost 4 bases and J lost 1; bases outside the gene matches: 3. The CDR3 runs 14 residues. The CDR3: CASSSQRGSYEQYF. The CDR3, as DNA: TGTGCCAGCAGTTCCCAGCGGGGGTCCTACGAGCAGTACTTC.

The chain joins TRBV29-1 to TRBJ1-3, with D unresolved. Trimming cost V 0 bases and J 2 bases, with 11 bases left between them. The CDR3 is 15 amino acids. Germline V lookup: CDR1 SQVTM, CDR2 ANQGSEA. This CDR3 is CSVEDLRLAGNTIYF. The DNA of the CDR3 is TGCAGCGTTGAAGATCTCCGTCTGGCTGGAAACACCATATATTTT.

The chain employs TRBV20-1 and TRBJ2-2, with 8 bases lining up with TRBD1. Trimming cost V 6 bases and J 6 bases; bases outside gene matches: 9. Germline-derived CDR1 and CDR2 are DFQATT and SNEGSKA (reference sequence). The CDR3 length is 14 residues. The CDR3: CSASTGQEAGELFF. The DNA of the CDR3 is TGCAGTGCCAGTACGGGACAGGAGGCCGGGGAGCTGTTTTTT.

The rearrangement uses TRBV29-1 and TRBJ1-1, with a possible D match to TRBD1 (5 bases). This CDR3 has 13 residues. V was shortened by 6 bases and J by 1 base, with 12 bases between the two germline ends. The germline V gene has CDR1 SQVTM and CDR2 ANQGSEA. The CDR3 protein is CSVSQGTNTEAFF. Here the CDR3 DNA reads TGCAGCGTCTCTCAGGGTACGAACACTGAAGCTTTCTTT.

This clonotype has only a few counts. The genes are TRBV7-9 and TRBJ2-5; 9 bases are a match to TRBD1. CDR3 length: 12 amino acids. The J segment lost 5 bases and the V segment lost 8 bases, leaving 3 bases of the junction unmatched. Germline V gene sequence: CDR1 SEHNR, CDR2 FQNEAQ (reference sequence). CDR3 loop: CASGTGSETQYF. The CDR3 DNA sequence: TGTGCCAGCGGGACAGGGAGCGAGACCCAGTACTTC.

This clonotype was seen more than once but under ten times. The genes are TRBV7-9 and TRBJ2-3; the D call may be TRBD1 or TRBD2 (5 bases each). Germline CDR1 is SEHNR and CDR2 is FQNEAQ (reference sequence). This CDR3 has 15 residues. V was shortened by 1 base and J by 2 bases, with 10 bases between the two germline ends. The CDR3 bases are TGTGCCAGCAGCTTAGAGCCGGGGCTCACAGATACGCAGTATTTT. It yields the protein CASSLEPGLTDTQYF.

This clonotype turned up a few times. The chain carries TRBV11-2 and TRBJ2-7, with 10 bases aligning to TRBD2. CDR3 length: 18 amino acids. Trimming cost V 5 bases and J 1 base; bases outside gene matches: 14. Germline lookup yields CDR1 SGHAT and CDR2 FQNNGV. In DNA form, the CDR3 reads TGTGCCAGCAGCCTAGGGGGGCCTAGCGGGGGCCTATCCTACGAGCAGTACTTC. Its protein is CASSLGGPSGGLSYEQYF.

This clonotype was counted between two and nine times. A read error may produce the germline difference seen at one junction end. V gene TRBV12-3 or TRBV12-4 combines with J gene TRBJ2-7; perhaps TRBD1 as D (5 bases). There are 13 residues in the CDR3. CDR3 in amino acids: CASSLGVYYEQYF. Here the CDR3 DNA reads TGTGCCAGCAGCTTAGGGGTTTACTACGAGCAGTACTTC.

This clonotype was picked up a small number of times. This chain joins TRBV20-1 and TRBJ2-3; 9 bases are a match to TRBD2. CDR3 length: 14 residues. CDR1 and CDR2 from the germline V gene are DFQATT and SNEGSKA (reference sequence). V lost 5 bases to trimming and J lost 5 bases; unmatched junction nucleotides: 8. The CDR3: CSAHRTSERDTQYF. The CDR3 coding sequence is TGCAGTGCTCATCGGACTAGCGAGAGAGATACGCAGTATTTT.

The genes are TRBV18 and TRBJ1-2, with D perhaps TRBD1 (5 bases). Germline V gives CDR1 KGHSH, CDR2 LQKENI. Trimming removed 8 bases at V and 2 bases at J, with 12 bases between. The CDR3 has 13 amino acids. CDR3 protein: CASASQGNYGYTF. CDR3 bases: TGTGCCAGCGCCTCTCAGGGAAACTATGGCTACACCTTC.

There are a few counts of this clonotype. The V call is TRBV29-1, the J call TRBJ2-5, with TRBD1 matching over 7 bases. The CDR3 runs to 15 residues. Germline CDR1 reads SQVTM; CDR2 reads ANQGSEA. The J segment lost 1 base and the V segment lost 4 bases, leaving 9 bases of the junction unmatched. CDR3: CSVVMGQRIQETQYF. The CDR3 DNA is TGCAGCGTTGTGATGGGACAGAGAATCCAAGAGACCCAGTACTTC.